The clone carrying this T cell receptor beta chain was detected ten times or more. Its antigen is not known. Germline V gene data show CDR1 as LGHNA and CDR2 as YSLEER. The CDR3 extends over 15 amino acids. V dropped 0 bases and J dropped 2 bases, with 11 bases sitting between them. MiXCR, applied by TCRdb to the PCR reads, yields one record per CDR3 protein. The repertoire consists of 600,000 to 650,000 distinct CDR3 sequences, with about 20% occurring once and the leading ten covering 0.85%. The data originate from a study of molecular identifiers for immune sequencing clone quantification. Study-level results: Clones that exceeded 20 RNA copies held over 99% of effector molecules, yet under 1% in naive cells.

The source material was naive CD8+ T cells from blood, with Jurkat cell RNA spiked in. This sample's subset: FACS-sorted CD8+CD4-CCR7+CD45RA+ naive T cells. The chain is built from TRBV4-3 and TRBJ2-7; no definite D call. The TCR was taken from a human donor in good health. Some libraries in this study had Jurkat cell RNA spiked in. The chain's CDR3 is CASSQDFPATYEQYF. CDR3 nucleotide sequence: TGCGCCAGCAGCCAAGATTTCCCGGCAACCTACGAGCAGTACTTC.